These T cell receptor beta chains were read from a single sample in a study of T cell repertoires in cytomegalovirus infection. No antigen has been identified for these receptors. TCRdb redid the calling of the reads with MiXCR, one entry per CDR3 protein. The repertoire holds under 450,000 distinct CDR3 sequences, with 34% as singletons. This specimen consisted of cultured PBMCs, obtained from culture after CMV antigen stimulation. These receptors were collected from a human donor in good health (CMV status not recorded). Some clones in this sample may be carry-over from other donors' samples. Both conserved end residues are part of each CDR3. Fields, in order: CDR3 protein, J gene, V gene, clone size. Clone size appears in some rows only: once, few, many, or a class for an expanded clone.

CDR3aa: CASSLGTGRNEQFF
j_gene: TRBJ2-1
v_gene: TRBV7-2
abundance: few

CDR3aa: CASSLGAGGSTDTQYF
j_gene: TRBJ2-3
v_gene: TRBV11-2
abundance: many

CDR3aa: CASSVDRTRSREQFF
j_gene: TRBJ2-1
v_gene: TRBV7-2
abundance: many

CDR3aa: CASSPPLIAASYNEQFF
j_gene: TRBJ2-1
v_gene: TRBV18
abundance: -

CDR3aa: CASSFPPGRNSGELFF
j_gene: TRBJ2-2
v_gene: TRBV28
abundance: -

CDR3aa: CASSNRDRVDTGELFF
j_gene: TRBJ2-2
v_gene: TRBV7-9
abundance: few

CDR3aa: CASSYPDLSYNEQFF
j_gene: TRBJ2-1
v_gene: TRBV6-6
abundance: few

CDR3aa: CASSRFRGNEQFF
j_gene: TRBJ2-1
v_gene: TRBV7-9
abundance: -

CDR3aa: CASSPPGVRAKNIQYF
j_gene: TRBJ2-4
v_gene: TRBV7-2
abundance: -

CDR3aa: CASSDLRVLAGIQETQYF
j_gene: TRBJ2-5
v_gene: TRBV11-2
abundance: -

CDR3aa: CSAMVALTYNEQFF
j_gene: TRBJ2-1
v_gene: TRBV20-1
abundance: -

CDR3aa: CASSQDRDKSTNYGYTF
j_gene: TRBJ1-2
v_gene: TRBV4-1
abundance: once

CDR3aa: CASSYWETQYF
j_gene: TRBJ2-5
v_gene: TRBV6-2/TRBV6-3
abundance: -

CDR3aa: CSAPPSGSFTQYF
j_gene: TRBJ2-3
v_gene: TRBV20-1
abundance: many

CDR3aa: CASSYAMSADTEAFF
j_gene: TRBJ1-1
v_gene: TRBV6-6
abundance: -

CDR3aa: CSVKRGLTDTQYF
j_gene: TRBJ2-3
v_gene: TRBV29-1
abundance: few

CDR3aa: CSASRSRNSPLHF
j_gene: TRBJ1-6
v_gene: TRBV20-1
abundance: -

CDR3aa: CASSIYQGLSGANVLTF
j_gene: TRBJ2-6
v_gene: TRBV19
abundance: -

CDR3aa: CASSRDRLNTGELFF
j_gene: TRBJ2-2
v_gene: TRBV5-4
abundance: few

CDR3aa: CASSHPAGSGANVLTF
j_gene: TRBJ2-6
v_gene: TRBV4-1
abundance: -

CDR3aa: CASRLTSGLTYEQYF
j_gene: TRBJ2-7
v_gene: TRBV19
abundance: -